This is a list of T cell receptor beta chains from one sample in a study of T cell repertoires in cytomegalovirus infection. These receptors lack a known antigen. TCRdb processed the reads anew with MiXCR; each CDR3 protein has one entry. This sample yields fewer than 900,000 distinct CDR3 sequences, of which roughly 29% are seen a single time; under 15% belongs to the top ten. The specimen comprised cultured CD8+ T cells from PBMCs, sampled from culture after CMV antigen stimulation. The receptors were sampled from a human donor in good health (CMV status not recorded). Some clones in this sample may be carry-over from other donors' samples. The CDR3 runs from the conserved cysteine through the conserved F or W.

>TRBV5-8|TRBJ2-7
CASSLDRAAIYEQYF
>TRBV7-3|TRBJ2-1
CASSPPSGAFSSYNEQFF
>TRBV9|TRBJ1-2
CASSVGKADFNYGYTF
>TRBV4-2|TRBJ2-5
CASTPGLRGGETQYF
>TRBV7-6|TRBJ1-2
CASSLGGDGHYGYTF
>TRBV20-1|TRBJ1-2
CSDRAHTF
>TRBV27|TRBJ2-1
CASSPPQGLESNEQFF
>TRBV29-1|TRBJ2-7
CSVENRGEQYF
>TRBV24-1|TRBJ2-5
CATSEPASGQETQYF
>TRBV5-5|TRBJ2-5
CASSSGPTDLETQYF
>TRBV11-2|TRBJ2-2
CASSLDFIDTGELFF
>TRBV3-1|TRBJ1-5
CASSPRVSQPQHF
>TRBV6-1|TRBJ1-1
CASSVNRGLLTEAFF
>TRBV7-9|TRBJ2-1
CASSLRARVVDEQFF
>TRBV7-8|TRBJ2-5
CASSWSEDAAETQYF